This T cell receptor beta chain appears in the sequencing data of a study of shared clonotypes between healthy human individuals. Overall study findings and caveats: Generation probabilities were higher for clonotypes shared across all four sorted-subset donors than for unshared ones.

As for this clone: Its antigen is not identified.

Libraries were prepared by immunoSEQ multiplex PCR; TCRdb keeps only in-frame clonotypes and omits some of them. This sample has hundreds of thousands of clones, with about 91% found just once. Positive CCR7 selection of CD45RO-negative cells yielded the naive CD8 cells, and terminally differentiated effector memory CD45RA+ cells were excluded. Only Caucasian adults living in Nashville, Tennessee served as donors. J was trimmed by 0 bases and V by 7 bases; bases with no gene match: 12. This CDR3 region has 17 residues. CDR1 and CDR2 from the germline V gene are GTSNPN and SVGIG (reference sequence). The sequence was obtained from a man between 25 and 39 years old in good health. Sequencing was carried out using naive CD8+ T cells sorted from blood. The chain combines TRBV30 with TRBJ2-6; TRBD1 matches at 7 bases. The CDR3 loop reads CAYTRDSRFSGANVLTF. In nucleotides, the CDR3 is TGTGCCTATACACGGGACAGCCGCTTCTCTGGGGCCAACGTCCTGACTTTC.